This TCR beta chain emerged from a study of T cell clonality in common variable immunodeficiency. Overall study findings and caveats: Repertoire-complication correlations in CVID were limited by patient heterogeneity. Fewer TCRbeta clones were shared among CVID subjects than controls. Fewer deletions and N-nucleotide insertions were reportedly seen in common variable immunodeficiency TCR beta sequences.

This CDR3 contains 13 residues. The germline V gene has CDR1 SNHLY and CDR2 FYNNEI. V shed 7 bases and J shed 0 bases, with 7 bases lying between them. Produced via immunoSEQ multiplex PCR; TCRdb's table is partial and in-frame only. This record lists 50,000 to 65,000 clones, none seen once only, and the top ten clones contain about 0.8%. This clone has at least ten counts. The antigen remains undetermined. The CDR3 end falls 3 residues outside the read, so it is completed with the germline J gene. The specimen sequenced was peripheral blood mononuclear cells. The sequence was obtained from a person between 18 and 75 years old in good health. The V call is TRBV2, the J call TRBJ1-5; D remains unclear. The chain's CDR3 is CASNVYSNQPQHF. Incomplete CDR3 DNA: TGTGCCAGCAATGTCTATAGCAATCAGCCC.